Described below is a single TCR beta chain sequence and its context. The sample originates from a study of blood T cell repertoires in COVID-19. TCRdb keeps only in-frame clones here, not all; method: immunoSEQ multiplex PCR. The sample has under 250,000 clones, 83% seen once; the top ten hold 3.6%. Germline CDR1 is SGHRS and CDR2 is YFSETQ. The V end lost 7 bases, the J end lost 9 bases, and 14 bases lay between the germline ends. The CDR3 has 11 residues. This TCR derives from a woman in her thirties or forties who had been exposed to COVID-19. The sequenced sample was PBMCs or T cells enriched from blood (not recorded which). This chain connects TRBV5-1 to TRBJ2-7; a weak D match, TRBD1 (6 bases). The CDR3, as DNA: TGCGCCAGCCGACAGGACGGCGGGCAGTACTTC. It codes for CASRQDGGQYF.